This record concerns one T cell receptor beta chain sequence. Its specificity is unknown. The data are from a study of identical twins. TCRdb re-derived calls from the 5' RACE reads in MiXCR, one entry per CDR3 protein. This table has approximately 1.8 million distinct CDR3 sequences, more than 30% appearing once. Study conclusions and caveats: Because invariant MAIT and iNKT cells could be present, zero-insertion analyses could be partly confounded. Out-of-frame alpha sequences common to twins exhibited a surplus of low generation probability.

No donor was unhealthy or non-Caucasian. The receptor's source is a newborn girl in good health. The sample was cord blood.

The CDR3 here is CASRRTSGGRETQYF. DNA of the CDR3: TGTGCCAGCAGAAGGACTAGCGGGGGACGGGAGACCCAGTACTTC. The chain combines TRBV27 with TRBJ2-5; TRBD2 aligns across 13 bases. Germline trimming cut 6 bases from V and 5 bases from J; bases unmatched to any gene: 6. Per the germline V gene, CDR1 is MNHEY and CDR2 is SMNVEV (reference sequence). This CDR3 has 15 amino acids.